Each of the 17 T cell receptor beta chains below was sequenced from the same sample in a study of cytomegalovirus exposure and HLA in healthy donors (dated by TCRdb to about 2017). Library method: the immunoSEQ multiplex PCR assay. The multiplex PCR relied on a mix of 60 forward primers for TCR Vbeta segments and 13 reverse primers for TCR Jbeta segments. TCRdb's version of the immuneACCESS table is confined to in-frame rearrangements and falls short of the full clone set. An unresolved V gene accounts for under half of the shortfall where checked; the remainder is of unknown origin. The sample table holds 40,000 to 45,000 clones, of which around 62% were seen once. In total, the top ten clones hold about 9% of the sample. The sequencing sample was made of PBMCs. The receptor source for this set is a human donor in good health.

V and J are TRBV7-6 and TRBJ1-1, with D maybe TRBD1 (5 bases). V was shortened by 4 bases and J by 2 bases, with 11 bases between the two germline ends. The CDR3 has 14 residues. Per the germline V gene, CDR1 is SGHVS and CDR2 is FNYEAQ. CDR3 region: CASSSQGSNTEAFF. CDR3 bases: TGTGCCAGCAGCTCCCAGGGATCTAACACTGAAGCTTTCTTT.

V gene TRBV2 combines with J gene TRBJ2-3; 12 nucleotides align to TRBD2. CDR3 size: 17 residues. CDR1 and CDR2 from the germline V gene are SNHLY and FYNNEI. Trimming at V came to 6 bases and at J to 6 bases, leaving 13 bases not matched to a gene. CDR3 coding DNA: TGTGCCAGCAGATCCCCCCCTAGCGGGGGGGAACTGGATACGCAGTATTTT. Protein sequence: CASRSPPSGGELDTQYF. The entire variable domain, with the rest obtained from reference TRBV2 and TRBJ2-3, is as follows: EPEVTQTPSHQVTQMGQEVILRCVPISNHLYFYWYRQILGQKVEFLVSFYNNEISEKSEIFDDQFSVERPDGSNFTLKIRSTKLEDSAMYFCASRSPPSGGELDTQYFGPGTRLTVL.

This clone was counted a few times. V is TRBV7-9 and J is TRBJ2-7, with D tentatively TRBD1 (6 bases). Germline assignment: CDR1 SEHNR and CDR2 FQNEAQ (reference sequence). The CDR3 is 15 amino acids. V was clipped by 4 bases and J by 3 bases, with 16 bases between them. The CDR3 region has the DNA TGTGCCAGCAGCTCCCGGACAGTAACCATCTACGAGCAGTACTTC. As protein: CASSSRTVTIYEQYF.

J is TRBJ1-6 and V is TRBV4-1, with TRBD1 matching over 8 bases. This CDR3 spans 15 amino acids. The V gene's germline CDR1 is MGHRA and CDR2 YSYEKL. The trim removed 3 bases at V and 8 bases at J, leaving 6 bases unmatched. DNA for the CDR3: TGCGCCAGCAGCCAGGAGACAGGGGACTATTCACCCCTCCACTTT. Its translation: CASSQETGDYSPLHF.

The chain recombines TRBV19 with TRBJ2-7, with D perhaps TRBD1 (6 bases). The germline gives CDR1 LNHDA, CDR2 SQIVND (reference sequence). V lost 6 bases to trimming and J lost 1 base, with 16 bases between them. The CDR3 spans 15 residues. Written as DNA, the CDR3 is TGTGCCAGTAGGACCACAGGGTGGTCATCCTACGAGCAGTACTTC. This encodes CASRTTGWSSYEQYF.

The genes are TRBV4-1 and TRBJ2-7, with 11 bases identical to TRBD2. Germline V gene sequence: CDR1 MGHRA, CDR2 YSYEKL. The CDR3 contains 15 residues. The ends lost 0 bases at V and 7 bases at J; junction bases unmatched: 5. The chain's CDR3 is CASSQDLAGGYEQYF. In DNA, the CDR3 is TGCGCCAGCAGCCAAGACCTAGCGGGGGGTTATGAGCAGTACTTC.

The chain couples TRBV5-4 to TRBJ1-6; D is perhaps TRBD1 (6 bases). This CDR3 has 17 residues. Germline V gene lookup returns CDR1 SGHNT and CDR2 YYREEE (reference sequence). The V gene lost 4 bases and the J gene lost 9 bases, with 23 bases spanning the gap. Written as DNA, the CDR3 is TGTGCCAGCAGCCTTGGGGTAGGGGGGGGTGGGGTTTCACCCCTCCACTTT. It specifies CASSLGVGGGGVSPLHF.

The rearrangement joins TRBV2 to TRBJ2-7, with D uncertain. Trimming stripped 3 bases from V and 7 bases from J, with 7 bases between. This CDR3 spans 11 amino acids. Germline V gene sequence: CDR1 SNHLY, CDR2 FYNNEI. Here the CDR3 reads CASSDTGEQYF. As DNA, the CDR3 is TGTGCCAGCAGTGACACCGGGGAGCAGTACTTC.

This clone was detected only a few times. The chain joins TRBV7-2 to TRBJ1-1; weak D call: TRBD1 (5 bases). The CDR3 is made up of 14 amino acids. The ends were cut back, 2 bases at V and 7 bases at J, with 14 bases in the middle. Looked up from germline, CDR1 is SGHTA and CDR2 is FQGNSA. The CDR3 sequence is CASSLIGAAHEAFF. DNA for the CDR3: TGTGCCAGCAGCTTAATAGGGGCGGCCCATGAAGCTTTCTTT.

With respect to this clone: Sequence at one end of the junction differs from germline and may be a read error. This chain connects TRBV7-7 to TRBJ1-1; D is undetermined. This CDR3 region has 13 residues. The germline V gene has CDR1 SSHAT and CDR2 FNYEAQ (reference sequence). The CDR3 nucleotides are TGTGCTAGCAGCTTACAGATGAACACTGAAGCTTTCTTT. Protein product: CASSLQMNTEAFF. The variable domain in full, with the rest retrieved from reference TRBV7-7 and TRBJ1-1, is GAGVSQSPRYKVTKRGQDVTLRCDPISSHATLYWYQQALGQGPEFLTYFNYEAQPDKSGLPSDRFSAERPEGSISTLTIQRTEQRDSAMYRCASSLQMNTEAFFGQGTRLTVV.

This clone is a singleton in its sample. V usage is TRBV5-4 and J usage is TRBJ1-1; D call uncertain. Per germline, CDR1 SGHNT and CDR2 YYREEE (reference sequence). V lost 0 bases to trimming and J lost 5 bases, with 11 bases between them. The CDR3 spans 14 residues. The CDR3 nucleotides are TGTGCCAGCAGCTTGGATAGTGGGAGAACTGAAGCTTTCTTT. Its protein product is CASSLDSGRTEAFF.

This rearrangement joins TRBV30 to TRBJ1-5; 8 positions agree with TRBD1. V gave up 4 bases and J gave up 5 bases; unmatched junction bases: 7. Germline CDR1 is GTSNPN and CDR2 is SVGIG (reference sequence). The CDR3 extends over 14 amino acids. The CDR3 sequence is CAWNLDRAHQPQHF. The CDR3 region has the DNA TGTGCCTGGAACTTGGACAGGGCGCATCAGCCCCAGCATTTT.

This clone was seen more than once but under ten times. This chain connects TRBV29-1 to TRBJ1-1, with a possible D match to TRBD1 (6 bases). Germline-derived CDR1 and CDR2 are SQVTM and ANQGSEA. This CDR3 has 14 residues. Between the trimmed V and J ends, which lost 3 bases and 4 bases, there was a span of 15 bases. This CDR3 is CSVEGGGAGTEAFF. The CDR3 DNA follows: TGCAGCGTTGAGGGGGGGGGCGCAGGCACTGAAGCTTTCTTT.

The rearrangement joins TRBV4-1 to TRBJ2-3, with 15 bases lining up with TRBD2. Germline V lookup: CDR1 MGHRA, CDR2 YSYEKL. This CDR3 has 17 residues. The V gene end was trimmed by 6 bases and the J gene end by 3 bases; junction bases not matched to a gene: 7. Here the CDR3 DNA reads TGCGCCAGCAGTTATCCGGGACTAGCGGGGGGAACAGATACGCAGTATTTT. It is translated as CASSYPGLAGGTDTQYF.

The chain employs TRBV29-1 and TRBJ2-5; 7 bases are shared with TRBD1. The J segment lost 4 bases and the V segment lost 4 bases, leaving 6 bases of the junction unmatched. The CDR3 has 13 residues. CDR1 and CDR2 from the germline V gene are SQVTM and ANQGSEA. The CDR3 DNA is TGCAGCGTTGGAGGGGGCGGCCCAGAGACCCAGTACTTC. This codes for CSVGGGGPETQYF.

This clone was counted a few times. This sequence joins TRBV18 and TRBJ1-6, with 7 nucleotides matching TRBD1. This CDR3 is 15 amino acids long. Germline V gives CDR1 KGHSH, CDR2 LQKENI. Losses at the gene ends were 5 bases for V and 8 bases for J; bases not matched to a gene: 9. CDR3 DNA sequence: TGTGCCAGCTCATCCTCGACAGGGTCGGATTCACCCCTCCACTTT. As protein: CASSSSTGSDSPLHF.

The rearrangement joins TRBV10-2 to TRBJ1-6, with 7 positions matching TRBD1. The germline CDR1 and CDR2 sequences are WSHSY and SAAADI. The CDR3 length is 15 residues. V was clipped by 5 bases and J by 5 bases; unmatched bases: 6. CDR3 in amino acids: CASSLQQGNNSPLHF. Here the CDR3 DNA reads TGCGCCAGCAGTTTGCAACAGGGGAATAATTCACCCCTCCACTTT.